Listed below are T cell receptor beta chains from one sample, sequenced in a study of shared clonotypes between healthy human individuals. Some clones are missing from TCRdb's copy, which holds only in-frame ones; the method was immunoSEQ multiplex PCR. This repertoire shows about 96,000 clones, over 40% found once; its top ten account for more than 12%. Sequenced material: PBMCs. All receptors derive from a woman aged 40 to 50 in good health. Some clones in this sample may be carry-over from other donors' samples. Both conserved end residues are part of each CDR3. A D gene is named only where the DNA matches it firmly. Expanded clones are given a class, and other clones once, few, many or no size at all.

V gene: TRBV27; clone size: -; J gene: TRBJ2-7; D gene: -; CDR3 protein: CASSPRPATYEQYF; CDR3 DNA: TGTGCCAGCAGTCCCCGTCCCGCCACCTACGAGCAGTACTTC
V gene: TRBV29-1; clone size: -; J gene: TRBJ2-7; D gene: -; CDR3 protein: CSVRDGTYEQYF; CDR3 DNA: TGCAGCGTGCGGGACGGGACCTACGAGCAGTACTTC
V gene: TRBV5-1; clone size: many; J gene: TRBJ1-5; D gene: -; CDR3 protein: CASSLVGGNQPQHF; CDR3 DNA: TGCGCCAGCAGCTTGGTGGGGGGGAATCAGCCCCAGCATTTT
V gene: TRBV2; clone size: few; J gene: TRBJ1-5; D gene: TRBD1; CDR3 protein: CASTRNRGGDLPQHF; CDR3 DNA: TGTGCCAGTACTAGAAACAGGGGCGGGGATCTGCCCCAGCATTTT
V gene: TRBV5-1; clone size: -; J gene: TRBJ2-6; D gene: -; CDR3 protein: CAGSLEGVGANVLTF; CDR3 DNA: TGCGCCGGCAGCTTGGAAGGGGTTGGGGCCAACGTCCTGACTTTC
V gene: TRBV5-1; clone size: many; J gene: TRBJ2-7; D gene: -; CDR3 protein: CASSAASRNYEQYF; CDR3 DNA: TGCGCCAGCAGCGCAGCTAGCCGAAACTACGAGCAGTACTTC
V gene: TRBV18; clone size: -; J gene: TRBJ2-3; D gene: -; CDR3 protein: CASSPPTDTQYF; CDR3 DNA: TGCGCCAGCTCACCTCCCACAGATACGCAGTATTTT
V gene: TRBV30; clone size: -; J gene: TRBJ1-4; D gene: -; CDR3 protein: CAWGQNNEKLFF; CDR3 DNA: TGTGCCTGGGGACAGAATAATGAAAAACTGTTTTTT
V gene: TRBV30; clone size: -; J gene: TRBJ2-1; D gene: -; CDR3 protein: CAWSVSLTYNEQFF; CDR3 DNA: TGTGCCTGGAGTGTCTCACTAACCTACAATGAGCAGTTCTTC
V gene: TRBV29-1; clone size: few; J gene: TRBJ1-6; D gene: -; CDR3 protein: CSVRRGREAPLHF; CDR3 DNA: TGCAGCGTCAGACGCGGCAGGGAGGCCCCCCTCCACTTT
V gene: TRBV27; clone size: -; J gene: TRBJ2-7; D gene: -; CDR3 protein: CASSRRDGYEQYF; CDR3 DNA: TGTGCCAGCAGCCGCCGGGACGGCTACGAGCAGTACTTC
V gene: TRBV10-2; clone size: -; J gene: TRBJ2-7; D gene: TRBD1; CDR3 protein: CASSWDRLSYEQYF; CDR3 DNA: TGCGCCAGCAGTTGGGACAGGCTCTCCTACGAGCAGTACTTC
V gene: TRBV4-1; clone size: few; J gene: TRBJ2-1; D gene: -; CDR3 protein: CASSSFRGSSYNEQFF; CDR3 DNA: TGCGCCAGCAGCAGTTTCCGGGGGAGCTCCTACAATGAGCAGTTCTTC
V gene: TRBV5-1; clone size: many; J gene: TRBJ2-7; D gene: TRBD2; CDR3 protein: CASSGTSSYEQYF; CDR3 DNA: TGCGCCAGCAGCGGGACTAGTAGCTACGAGCAGTACTTC
V gene: TRBV18; clone size: few; J gene: TRBJ2-5; D gene: -; CDR3 protein: CASSPTANQETQYF; CDR3 DNA: TGTGCCAGCTCACCCACGGCTAACCAAGAGACCCAGTACTTC
V gene: TRBV10-3; clone size: -; J gene: TRBJ2-1; D gene: -; CDR3 protein: CAIRNLGNEQFF; CDR3 DNA: TGTGCCATCAGGAATCTGGGCAATGAGCAGTTCTTC
V gene: TRBV25-1; clone size: many; J gene: TRBJ2-4; D gene: TRBD1; CDR3 protein: CARGQPICIAKNIQYF; CDR3 DNA: TGTGCCAGGGGACAGCCCATATGTATAGCCAAAAACATTCAGTACTTC
V gene: TRBV2; clone size: -; J gene: TRBJ2-7; D gene: -; CDR3 protein: CASSDIVGQVFEQYF; CDR3 DNA: TGTGCCAGCAGTGATATAGTCGGGCAGGTTTTCGAGCAGTACTTC
V gene: TRBV6-6; clone size: few; J gene: TRBJ2-1; D gene: TRBD2; CDR3 protein: CASSYRSGSNEQFF; CDR3 DNA: TGTGCCAGCAGTTACCGTAGCGGGAGTAATGAGCAGTTCTTC
V gene: TRBV2; clone size: -; J gene: TRBJ2-2; D gene: TRBD1; CDR3 protein: CASTEGQGAYEDTGELFF; CDR3 DNA: TGTGCCAGCACGGAGGGGCAGGGGGCGTACGAGGACACCGGGGAGCTGTTTTTT
V gene: TRBV19; clone size: -; J gene: TRBJ2-5; D gene: -; CDR3 protein: CASSRGRRLEQYF; CDR3 DNA: TGTGCCAGTTCACGGGGGCGCCGACTGGAGCAGTACTTC
V gene: TRBV4-2; clone size: few; J gene: TRBJ1-5; D gene: TRBD1; CDR3 protein: CASGTGGLNQPQHF; CDR3 DNA: TGTGCCAGCGGGACAGGGGGCCTCAATCAGCCCCAGCATTTT
V gene: TRBV9; clone size: -; J gene: TRBJ2-7; D gene: TRBD2; CDR3 protein: CASSPTGTSASYEQYF; CDR3 DNA: TGTGCCAGCAGCCCAACCGGGACTAGCGCGTCCTACGAGCAGTACTTC
V gene: TRBV6-6; clone size: -; J gene: TRBJ1-2; D gene: -; CDR3 protein: CASSYGANYGYTF; CDR3 DNA: TGTGCCAGCAGTTACGGGGCTAACTATGGCTACACCTTC
V gene: TRBV28; clone size: few; J gene: TRBJ2-7; D gene: TRBD1; CDR3 protein: CASTHRRGQTYEQYF; CDR3 DNA: TGTGCCAGCACCCACCGTCGGGGACAGACCTACGAGCAGTACTTC
V gene: TRBV7-2; clone size: -; J gene: TRBJ2-2; D gene: TRBD2; CDR3 protein: CASSLVLAGPGELFF; CDR3 DNA: TGTGCCAGCAGCTTAGTACTAGCGGGACCCGGGGAGCTGTTTTTT
V gene: TRBV29-1; clone size: few; J gene: TRBJ1-2; D gene: TRBD1; CDR3 protein: CSAATGEDYGYTF; CDR3 DNA: TGCAGCGCTGCGACAGGGGAGGACTATGGCTACACCTTC
V gene: TRBV4-2; clone size: -; J gene: TRBJ2-7; D gene: TRBD2; CDR3 protein: CASSQPPIPSSGSFSEQYF; CDR3 DNA: TGTGCCAGCAGCCAACCCCCCATTCCCTCTAGCGGGAGTTTCAGCGAGCAGTACTTC
V gene: TRBV6-5; clone size: many; J gene: TRBJ2-1; D gene: TRBD2; CDR3 protein: CASRKLAGGGNEQFF; CDR3 DNA: TGTGCCAGCAGGAAACTAGCGGGAGGGGGAAATGAGCAGTTCTTC
V gene: TRBV19; clone size: -; J gene: TRBJ2-5; D gene: -; CDR3 protein: CASRVPGAETQYF; CDR3 DNA: TGTGCCAGTAGGGTGCCGGGGGCAGAGACCCAGTACTTC
V gene: TRBV28; clone size: many; J gene: TRBJ2-6; D gene: TRBD1; CDR3 protein: CASSPRTGSSGANVLTF; CDR3 DNA: TGTGCCAGCAGCCCTAGGACAGGGAGCTCTGGGGCCAACGTCCTGACTTTC
V gene: TRBV5-1; clone size: -; J gene: TRBJ2-3; D gene: TRBD2; CDR3 protein: CASSLTGLAGGDTQYF; CDR3 DNA: TGCGCCAGCAGCTTGACGGGACTAGCGGGCGGAGATACGCAGTATTTT
V gene: TRBV5-6; clone size: -; J gene: TRBJ2-1; D gene: TRBD2; CDR3 protein: CASSLSTSGSYNEQFF; CDR3 DNA: TGTGCCAGCAGCCTCTCGACTAGCGGGAGCTACAATGAGCAGTTCTTC
V gene: TRBV30; clone size: -; J gene: TRBJ2-7; D gene: TRBD2; CDR3 protein: CAWSRTSAVSSYEQYF; CDR3 DNA: TGTGCCTGGAGCAGAACTAGCGCGGTGAGCTCCTACGAGCAGTACTTC
V gene: TRBV2; clone size: many; J gene: TRBJ2-2; D gene: TRBD2; CDR3 protein: CASSPSGRITGELFF; CDR3 DNA: TGTGCCAGCAGCCCAAGCGGGAGAATCACCGGGGAGCTGTTTTTT
V gene: TRBV5-4; clone size: many; J gene: TRBJ2-7; D gene: -; CDR3 protein: CASTDSYEQYF; CDR3 DNA: TGTGCCAGCACCGACTCCTACGAGCAGTACTTC
V gene: TRBV7-2; clone size: -; J gene: TRBJ1-1; D gene: -; CDR3 protein: CASSTDRNTEAFF; CDR3 DNA: TGTGCCAGCAGCACTGACAGGAACACTGAAGCTTTCTTT
V gene: TRBV20-1; clone size: -; J gene: TRBJ2-1; D gene: -; CDR3 protein: CSAVRGNEQFF; CDR3 DNA: TGCAGTGCTGTCAGGGGAAATGAGCAGTTCTTC
V gene: TRBV29-1; clone size: -; J gene: TRBJ1-1; D gene: TRBD1; CDR3 protein: CSTYTGTENTEAFF; CDR3 DNA: TGCAGCACCTACACAGGGACAGAGAACACTGAAGCTTTCTTT
V gene: TRBV6-5; clone size: -; J gene: TRBJ2-7; D gene: TRBD1; CDR3 protein: CASNTGQGYEQYF; CDR3 DNA: TGTGCCAGCAATACCGGACAGGGCTACGAGCAGTACTTC
V gene: TRBV10-3; clone size: once; J gene: TRBJ2-7; D gene: -; CDR3 protein: CAISGTGSSEQYF; CDR3 DNA: TGTGCCATCAGCGGAACTGGATCCTCCGAGCAGTACTTC
V gene: TRBV4-3; clone size: -; J gene: TRBJ2-7; D gene: TRBD2; CDR3 protein: CASSQDWGTSSYEQYF; CDR3 DNA: TGCGCCAGCAGCCAAGATTGGGGGACTAGCTCCTACGAGCAGTACTTC
V gene: TRBV28; clone size: once; J gene: TRBJ2-3; D gene: TRBD2; CDR3 protein: CASSLLASGRTADTQYF; CDR3 DNA: TGTGCCAGCAGTTTATTGGCTAGCGGGAGAACTGCAGATACGCAGTATTTT
V gene: TRBV7-2; clone size: -; J gene: TRBJ1-2; D gene: TRBD1; CDR3 protein: CASSLGQGNYGYTF; CDR3 DNA: TGTGCCAGCAGCTTGGGACAGGGTAACTATGGCTACACCTTC
V gene: TRBV5-1; clone size: -; J gene: TRBJ1-2; D gene: -; CDR3 protein: CASSLDSPNYGYTF; CDR3 DNA: TGCGCCAGCAGCCTGGACAGCCCTAACTATGGCTACACCTTC
V gene: TRBV28; clone size: -; J gene: TRBJ2-1; D gene: -; CDR3 protein: CASSFPRTYYNEQFF; CDR3 DNA: TGTGCCAGCAGTTTCCCCAGGACTTACTACAATGAGCAGTTCTTC
V gene: TRBV28; clone size: -; J gene: TRBJ2-7; D gene: -; CDR3 protein: CASSLIGRSRVYEQYF; CDR3 DNA: TGTGCCAGCAGCCTCATTGGACGGAGTCGAGTCTACGAGCAGTACTTC